The 9 T cell receptor beta chains reported below all come from one sample, sequenced in a study of blood T cell repertoires in COVID-19. Sequenced by immunoSEQ multiplex PCR; TCRdb stores in-frame clones only, minus some. The sample lists about 440,000 clones; around 88% were seen once. Sequencing used peripheral blood. Receptor source: a woman aged 50 to 65 with COVID-19, enrolled during active disease.

A single count supports this clone. The chain carries TRBV7-8 and TRBJ1-2; 7 bases agree with TRBD1. Germline-derived CDR1 and CDR2 are SGHVS and FQNEAQ. Trimming removed 2 bases from V and 6 bases from J; junction bases left unmatched: 3. The CDR3 runs to 13 residues. The CDR3 sequence is CASSLQGDHGYTF. CDR3 sequence (DNA): TGTGCCAGCAGCTTACAGGGGGACCATGGCTACACCTTC.

V usage is TRBV3-1 (or the pseudogene TRBV3-2) and J usage is TRBJ2-1; D gene uncertain. Germline-derived CDR1 and CDR2 are LGHDT and YNNKEL (reference sequence). The CDR3 is 16 residues long. Trimming removed 0 bases from V and 0 bases from J, with 9 bases in between. CDR3 residues: CASSQDWQTSYNEQFF. The CDR3 DNA is TGTGCCAGCAGCCAAGACTGGCAAACCTCCTACAATGAGCAGTTCTTC.

The gene calls are TRBV28 and TRBJ1-4, with D hard to call. Germline CDR1 MDHEN, CDR2 SYDVKM. This CDR3 is 15 amino acids long. V lost 3 bases and J lost 7, with 15 bases in between. The CDR3 reads CASSFVTVGGEKLFF. Written as DNA, the CDR3 is TGTGCCAGCAGTTTTGTAACAGTTGGTGGTGAAAAACTGTTTTTT.

The chain has TRBV9 and TRBJ2-5, with a possible D match to TRBD1 (6 bases). Trimming shortened V by 3 bases and J by 1 base, and 13 bases separated the two germline ends. Germline CDR1 reads SGDLS; CDR2 reads YYNGEE. The CDR3 consists of 15 residues. CDR3 residues: CASSGGGGVQETQYF. CDR3 DNA: TGTGCCAGCAGCGGAGGGGGTGGGGTCCAAGAGACCCAGTACTTC.

This sequence joins TRBV5-4 and TRBJ2-5; 10 bases are shared with TRBD1. The J segment lost 5 bases and the V segment lost 3 bases, leaving 7 bases of the junction unmatched. Per germline, CDR1 SGHNT and CDR2 YYREEE (reference sequence). The CDR3 runs to 15 residues. The CDR3 nucleotides read TGTGCCAGCAGCTCTACGGACAGGGGGGCGGAGACCCAGTACTTC. Translating it yields CASSSTDRGAETQYF.

The gene calls are TRBV19 and TRBJ1-2; 9 nucleotides match TRBD1. Germline V gives CDR1 LNHDA, CDR2 SQIVND (reference sequence). The CDR3 length is 14 residues. V dropped 3 bases and J dropped 5; count of bases not matched to a gene: 4. The CDR3 bases are TGTGCCAGTAGTATGAGGGACAGGGCTTATGGCTACACCTTC. The encoded protein is CASSMRDRAYGYTF.

This clone was observed once. V and J are TRBV6-5 and TRBJ2-7, with D uncertain. The V end lost 6 bases, the J end lost 1 base, and 16 bases lay between the germline ends. The CDR3 is made up of 15 amino acids. Germline assignment: CDR1 MNHEY and CDR2 SVGAGI. The CDR3 reads CASSVGPAYSYEQYF. In nucleotides, the CDR3 is TGTGCCAGCAGCGTTGGTCCTGCGTATTCCTACGAGCAGTACTTC.

V and J are TRBV9 and TRBJ1-2; D gene unclear. Germline CDR1 is SGDLS and CDR2 is YYNGEE. With 5 bases removed from V and 7 bases from J, the gap between germline ends came to 12 bases. The CDR3 is 12 amino acids. The chain's CDR3 is CASRGEGFGYTF. The CDR3 DNA sequence: TGTGCCAGCAGGGGAGAAGGTTTTGGCTACACCTTC.

This CDR3 reads CASSAGTGSSYEQYF. The CDR3 nucleotides read TGTGCCAGCAGTGCCGGGACAGGGAGCTCCTACGAGCAGTACTTC. J is TRBJ2-7 and V is TRBV28, with TRBD1 matching 9 bases. This CDR3 spans 15 amino acids. Germline values: CDR1 MDHEN, CDR2 SYDVKM. The ends lost 5 bases at V and 0 bases at J; junction bases unmatched: 5. The full variable domain, in which reference TRBV28 and TRBJ2-7 provide the parts outside the CDR3, is DVKVTQSSRYLVKRTGEKVFLECVQDMDHENMFWYRQDPGLGLRLIYFSYDVKMKEKGDIPEGYSVSREKKERFSLILESASTNQTSMYLCASSAGTGSSYEQYFGPGTRLTVT.